The present TCR beta chain was sequenced within a study of blood T cell repertoires in COVID-19. V lost 6 bases and J lost 2, with 10 bases in between. This CDR3 spans 13 amino acids. Produced via immunoSEQ multiplex PCR; TCRdb's table is partial and in-frame only. The sample consists of some 150,000 clones, 70% to 90% of them appearing once. V and J are TRBV12-3 or TRBV12-4 and TRBJ1-1; TRBD1 is a possible D gene (5 bases). This clonotype was sampled from a woman aged 40 to 50 with active or convalescent COVID-19. Material for sequencing was peripheral blood. The CDR3 nucleotides are TGTGCCAGCAGGCTGGGGCGAAACACTGAAGCTTTCTTT. This gives the protein CASRLGRNTEAFF.